Sequencing of this T cell receptor beta chain was carried out in a study of CD8+ T cells in alopecia areata. After isolation, RNA underwent reverse transcription to generate cDNA as the sequencing template. Repertoires were generated with immunoSEQ multiplex PCR, while TCRdb's copy carries only in-frame clones and drops some. The sample lists approximately 210,000 clones; roughly 70% were seen once. After removal of 2 bases from V and 2 bases from J, the junction contained 5 bases not matched to a gene. CDR1 is LGHNT, CDR2 FRNRAP, per germline. This CDR3 has 15 residues. Treatment meaning: oral pan-JAK inhibitor, 5-10 mg twice daily.

The input for sequencing was CD4+ T cells sorted from blood, taken around week 50, from a patient treated with tofacitinib. The chain has TRBV12-5 and TRBJ1-2, with 7 positions matching TRBD1. This receptor was identified in a human donor with alopecia areata. The CDR3 nucleotides read TGTGCTAGTGGTTTGAAAGGGGGCGTCAACTATGGCTACACCTTC. This codes for CASGLKGGVNYGYTF.